Sequencing of this T cell receptor (beta chain) was carried out in a study of blood T cells in healthy people across ages. Whole-study results and caveats: In long-lived donors, naive CD4+ cell counts and diversity exceeded those of aged donors. In older individuals, TCR beta diversity per million T cells was lower, falling roughly linearly with age.

Germline V gene sequence: CDR1 SGHTA, CDR2 FQGNSA. The CDR3 loop spans 15 amino acids. The V end lost 5 bases, the J end lost 0 bases, and 11 bases lay between the germline ends. Alongside a J-beta primer mix, a sample-barcoded 5' primer served in a second PCR lasting about 6 to 12 cycles. Each CDR3 protein is one row after TCRdb ran MiXCR on the 5' RACE reads. The data contain around 1,600,000 distinct CDR3 sequences, roughly two fifths of them singletons. PBMCs, at least 6 million per sample, were isolated. This clonotype occurred a few times. Antigen unknown. This sequence originates from a woman younger than 30 in good health. The gene calls are TRBV7-2 and TRBJ2-1; D may be TRBD2 (5 bases). Sequencing was performed on blood. CDR3 protein: CASSALATSYNEQFF. CDR3 DNA: TGTGCCAGCAGCGCTTTAGCGACCTCCTACAATGAGCAGTTCTTC.